This entry concerns a single T cell receptor (beta chain). V was clipped by 1 base and J by 7 bases; unmatched bases: 8. Germline CDR1 is LNHNV and CDR2 is YYDKDF (reference sequence). The CDR3 is made up of 16 amino acids. These data originate in a study of shared clonotypes between healthy human individuals. Once extracted for a subset, genomic DNA was divided evenly among several immunoSEQ plates. TCRdb keeps only in-frame clones here, not all; method: immunoSEQ multiplex PCR. The sample holds about 380,000 clones, 96% seen once. Donors were healthy HIV-negative adults without recently reported acute infections or vaccinations.

Sequencing input: memory CD8+ T cells sorted from blood. As for subset: CD45RO+ cells pooled with CCR7-negative TemRA cells. The chain carries TRBV15 and TRBJ1-4; TRBD1 matches at 8 bases. The receptor was derived from a man aged 30 to 39 in good health. The chain's CDR3 is CATSRVGGRGREKLFF. The CDR3 DNA follows: TGTGCCACCAGCAGAGTGGGGGGCAGGGGGCGTGAAAAACTGTTTTTT. Filled out from reference TRBV15 and TRBJ1-4, the complete variable domain reads DAMVIQNPRYQVTQFGKPVTLSCSQTLNHNVMYWYQQKSSQAPKLLFHYYDKDFNNEADTPDNFQSRRPNTSFCFLDIRSPGLGDTAMYLCATSRVGGRGREKLFFGSGTQLSVL.